This T cell receptor (beta chain) came from a study of cytomegalovirus exposure and HLA in healthy donors (dated by TCRdb to between 2016 and 2019). Describing the broader study: An earlier analysis of fewer than 750 of the donors reported 250 to 350 Gb of sequence data and 95 million to 140 million unique TCR beta sequences obtained from 180 million or so T cells. Along with the roughly 670-subject first cohort, a separate validation cohort of over a hundred different subjects was used. High-throughput TCR immunosequencing, statistical association of individual TCRs with disease status, and machine learning were combined to predict cytomegalovirus infection status. Donor age, sex, ethnicity and CMV serostatus were collected together with the repertoire data. The number of typed donors differed by locus: 629-630 for A, B, C, DRB1 and DQB1; 500 to 550 for DQA1; 606 for DPA1; and roughly 490 for DPB1. Among about 400 genotyped donors of the cohort, an average of roughly 230,000 unique TCR beta nucleotide sequences was sequenced per donor, of which about 19% were non-productive. HLA typing covered class I and class II loci at four-digit resolution. The study aimed to test whether cataloging public T cell receptors could reveal signatures of past pathogen exposure. All discovery cohort repertoires had been generated using a single sequencing platform. In a later genetic analysis, genome-wide SNP genotypes for about 55% of the 666 donors were used, and that subset was treated as a discovery cohort. The later analysis used no new phenotypic data to find candidate immune exposures, relying instead on TCR beta sequences and their occurrence across donors. Among the approximately 430 genotyped donors, around 81% belonged to the genetic ancestry cluster associated with self-reported Caucasian donors. An early release covering about 600 HLA-typed donors comprised about 300 gigabases of sequencing data and approximately 80 million unique TCR sequences. In a later analysis, previously published TCR beta repertoires from 666 donors were re-analyzed and high-resolution HLA genotyping was added so that TCR occurrence patterns could be studied. In an earlier analysis of several hundred of the donors, high-throughput TCR beta sequencing was used to judge whether each TCR beta V gene segment behaved as functional or pseudogenic. The T cell repertoires of around 730 subjects were profiled by immunosequencing and related to cytomegalovirus serostatus. About five DR-DQ haplotypes were treated as single units for association and clustering because of strong linkage in the cohort.

Its CDR3 holds 15 amino acids, cysteine through phenylalanine. The read is trimmed to its CDR3 DNA, 45 bases read in frame from base 1. CDR1 and CDR2 were assigned from the germline V gene as SQVTM and ANQGSEA. From V the trimming removes 6 bases and from J it removes 7 bases, while the gene matches leave 12 bases of the junction unaccounted for. Points the paper makes about the study in general: In both the original and validation cohorts, the classifier was reported to diagnose cytomegalovirus status with high specificity and sensitivity. Roughly uniform sequencing depth across donors was assumed in presence/absence analyses, although this assumption may not hold. Strong co-occurrence of HLA alleles, especially DR and DQ, made assigning TCR associations to individual alleles difficult. Most TCR sequences were observed very rarely across donors, whereas some public TCRs were present in many individuals. Several of the top co-occurrence clusters appeared to be linked to parvovirus B19, influenza, CMV and Epstein-Barr virus, according to a later analysis. Immune exposure information for the cohort was limited to CMV serostatus. Compared with the roughly 700-donor mean, donors in an Asian-associated ancestry cluster had fewer N-insertions in productive TCRs, according to a later genetic analysis. It was suggested by the authors that the approach could potentially be generalized to other disease states and immunological phenotypes. In vitro tests confirmed that a few of the cytomegalovirus-associated TCR beta chains recognize cytomegalovirus antigens. In the study, around 160 TCR beta chains were listed as associated with cytomegalovirus. In this cohort, only TCR beta chains were sequenced, and detectable features were limited by the absence of alpha or paired-chain data. A group of highly shared sequence variants was considered likely to be a technical artifact of the sequencing pipeline. Because HLA typing was unavailable for some donors at each locus, only the typed subset was used in association tests. A later analysis found that most CMV-associated TCR beta chains appeared HLA-restricted, with HLA associations seemingly driven largely by CMV exposure. In an earlier analysis of some 500 of the donors, most TCR beta V segments were observed in productive rearrangements about 87% or about 30% of the time, broadly matching IMGT annotations. In a later analysis, about 17,000 TCR beta sequences were associated with specific HLA alleles at a false discovery rate of 0.05. An association between a missense DCLRE1C variant and V-gene and J-gene trimming of TCR beta chains was found in a later genetic analysis and replicated in an independent cohort. A further reported finding was that TCR beta sequences accurately predicted the HLA-A and HLA-B alleles for most subjects in the first cohort. Compared with equally common non-associated chains, HLA-associated TCR beta chains in a later analysis were more clonally expanded and had lower generation probabilities. According to a later analysis, TCR association rates differed among HLA loci, with DRB1 alleles showing the most associated TCRs and HLA-C alleles showing the fewest. Because the 87-base-pair reads could not distinguish some IMGT-functional V segments, including TRBV6-2 and TRBV6-3, those segments were excluded. Because counts were too low, around 18 rarely observed V segments, including chromosome 9 orphons, were left out of the earlier analysis of some 600 of the donors. Correlated functional status among segregating V segments might reflect linkage disequilibrium, but an unknown experimental factor could not be ruled out.

The cohort comprised some 700 healthy bone marrow donors. At the time of sampling, every cohort member was nominally healthy, though immune exposures that went unrecorded were likely present. The donor was CMV seropositive and was included in the group of 250 to 300 seropositive cohort members. Each donor provided a peripheral blood sample, and peripheral blood mononuclear cells were used for TCR beta sequencing. The Qiagen DNeasy Blood Extraction Kit was used to extract genomic DNA from the blood cell samples. This clone was seen only once. Its binding antigen is unknown. No base qualities exist here, and no much larger clone lies one base off it. The receptor library was made with the immunoSEQ multiplex PCR assay. The multiplex PCR relied on a mix of 60 forward primers for TCR Vbeta segments and 13 reverse primers for TCR Jbeta segments. Amplification of the CDR3 region of rearranged TCR beta genes was performed with a multiplex PCR assay on genomic DNA. The amplified TCR beta libraries were sequenced on the Illumina HiSeq System as 87-base-pair reads. Processing in the source paper ran as follows. In a later analysis, around 80 million unique TCR beta chains were counted across the roughly 610 repertoires, and around 10 million of these chains were shared by at least two donors. A nearest-neighbor algorithm error-corrected the raw reads and collapsed the reads into unique sequences, merging closely related sequences to remove PCR and sequencing errors. To assign V, D and J gene segments, CDR3 sequences were aligned to IMGT reference sequences. For a sequence to be retained, a match of at least six nucleotides was required to both a V gene segment and a J gene segment. Rearrangements were classified as productive when the CDR3 lacked stop codons and remained in frame with V and J, and all other rearrangements were classified as non-productive. Following IMGT convention, CDR3 was defined as the stretch from the second conserved V-encoded cysteine to the conserved J-encoded phenylalanine. The earlier analysis of 500 to 750 of the donors excluded any sequence lacking an unambiguous match to a single V gene segment. In an earlier analysis of around 590 of the donors, a V segment was called functional when productive rearrangements were above 56.7%, and segregating when the standard deviation between donors exceeded 5%. A statistical classification framework was built for diagnosing cytomegalovirus status from the catalog of TCR beta chain sequences. A later analysis assigned V and J genes by comparing TCR nucleotide sequences with IMGT/GENE-DB human TR gene sequences. The TCRdist pipeline was used in a later analysis to assign CDR3 sequences and most-parsimonious VDJ recombination scenarios. In a later analysis, each TCR beta chain was defined by its CDR3 amino acid sequence together with its V-gene family, and reads without a unique V-gene family were excluded. A later analysis removed over 500 highly shared, low-generation-probability nucleotide sequences to deal with suspected cross-contamination and a sequencing artifact. In a later analysis, a clonal expansion index for each public chain was calculated from normalized within-repertoire ranks of inferred template counts. In a later analysis, generation probabilities were computed using a VDJ recombination model fitted to out-of-frame rearrangements, and the results were checked against IGoR. In a later analysis, hypergeometric tests were used to score TCR-TCR, TCR-HLA and TCR-CMV co-occurrence, with a repertoire-size bias correction applied to TCR pairs. To estimate false discovery rates, a later analysis permuted the HLA or CMV assignments 20 times. A later analysis grouped co-occurring TCRs with DBSCAN, adding TCRdist sequence similarity when clustering within HLA-allele-positive subsets. Repertoires with fewer than 30,000 or more than 120,000 public chains, plus five repertoires with anomalous nucleotide sharing, were excluded from co-occurrence clustering. TCRdb took over this immuneACCESS table, retaining in-frame rearrangements with V and J assigned. Such tables are incomplete; in checked studies, under half of the missing clones stem from an unresolved V gene, and the remainder is unexplained. V, J and clone size are those of that table, while D and trimming were read from the DNA. The sample table shows more than 150,000 clones, and more than 70% are seen once. Jointly, the top ten make up about 7.7% of the sample.

The rearranged segments are TRBV29-1 and TRBJ2-1, with 10 middle bases fitting TRBD2. Sequenced input: PBMCs. This TCR was sampled from a woman aged 40 to 50 in good health and CMV-seropositive. DNA sequence: TGCAGCGTATTCCTAGCGGGAGTGGGGTATAATGAGCAGTTCTTC. Its protein product is CSVFLAGVGYNEQFF.